The 18 T cell receptor beta chains below were found in one sample sequenced in a study of metastatic and nonmetastatic thyroid tumors. No treatment had been given to any patient before thyroid surgery. TCRdb reprocessed the PCR reads via MiXCR. In the table there are 50,000 to 60,000 clones, approximately 15% of which are singletons. Sample: blood. These receptor sequences come from a female donor with papillary thyroid cancer or a benign thyroid nodule (not recorded which). Some clones in this sample may be carry-over from other donors' samples.

This clone was seen at least ten times. The chain has TRBV30 and TRBJ2-1; the match to TRBD2 covers 7 bases. Germline trimming cut 2 bases from V and 4 bases from J; bases unmatched to any gene: 8. The CDR3 runs to 15 residues. Germline V gives CDR1 GTSNPN, CDR2 SVGIG (reference sequence). The CDR3 is CAWSRLAETYNEQFF. The CDR3 DNA sequence: TGTGCCTGGAGTAGGCTAGCGGAAACTTACAATGAGCAGTTCTTC.

This clone appeared many times. DNA for the CDR3: TGTGCCAGCAGCAGGGGGGAGACCCAGTACTTC. Translation gives CASSRGETQYF. The chain combines TRBV11-3 with TRBJ2-5, with D perhaps TRBD1 (6 bases). This CDR3 is built from 11 residues. Germline CDR1 and CDR2: SGHNT and YENEEA. Trimming pared 5 bases from V and 5 bases from J, leaving 6 bases between.

This clone has at least ten counts. The chain employs TRBV10-2 and TRBJ2-1; TRBD2 aligns across 8 bases. Trimming took 0 bases from V and 10 from J; bases not matched to a gene: 8. The germline V gene encodes CDR1 WSHSY and CDR2 SAAADI. This CDR3 comprises 15 residues. CDR3 amino acids: CASSESPGGPEEQFF. The CDR3 nucleotides are TGCGCCAGCAGTGAGTCCCCGGGAGGGCCCGAAGAGCAGTTCTTC.

This clone showed up just a few times. A much more abundant neighbour one base away suggests this may be a read error. J is TRBJ2-7 and V is TRBV5-4; D possibly corresponds to TRBD2 (5 bases). With 4 bases removed from V and 5 bases from J, the gap between germline ends came to 16 bases. The CDR3 sequence is 14 residues long. Germline CDR1 and CDR2: SGHNT and YYREEE (reference sequence). CDR3 bases: TGTGCCAGCAGCCTAAGAGGGTTCACCCACGAGCAGTACTTC. Translating it yields CASSLRGFTHEQYF.

The sample holds many counts of this clone. The rearrangement joins TRBV19 to TRBJ1-4; TRBD1 matches 7 bases. This CDR3 has 12 residues. Trimming removed 4 bases from V and 7 bases from J; junction bases left unmatched: 0. Germline lookup yields CDR1 LNHDA and CDR2 SQIVND (reference sequence). The CDR3, as DNA: TGTGCCAGTAGTAGGACAGGTGAAAAACTGTTTTTT. Amino acid sequence: CASSRTGEKLFF.

This clone was seen a few times. The chain carries TRBV2 and TRBJ2-7; the match to TRBD2 covers 8 bases. Per germline, CDR1 SNHLY and CDR2 FYNNEI. The ends lost 6 bases at V and 0 bases at J; junction bases unmatched: 4. CDR3 length equals 14 residues. CDR3: CASRSGGSSYEQYF. The CDR3 nucleotides read TGTGCCAGCAGAAGCGGGGGAAGCTCCTACGAGCAGTACTTC.

The genes are TRBV2 and TRBJ2-7, with a weak D call TRBD1 (5 bases). Germline lookup yields CDR1 SNHLY and CDR2 FYNNEI. This CDR3 has 11 residues. V was clipped by 10 bases and J by 2 bases, with 9 bases between them. DNA for the CDR3: TGTGCCAACCAGGGAACCTACGAGCAGTACTTC. Translating it yields CANQGTYEQYF.

This clone appeared a few times. The chain links TRBV27 to TRBJ1-1; 8 positions match TRBD1. The germline gives CDR1 MNHEY, CDR2 SMNVEV (reference sequence). The J segment lost 8 bases and the V segment lost 3 bases, leaving 11 bases of the junction unmatched. CDR3 length: 15 residues. The CDR3 DNA reads TGTGCCAGCAGTTTCCAGGGGGCGGATGTCCTGGAAGCTTTCTTT. Residues: CASSFQGADVLEAFF.

The chain couples TRBV6-1 to TRBJ2-7, with 12 bases matching TRBD2. Germline V gene sequence: CDR1 MNHNS, CDR2 SASEGT. CDR3 size: 14 residues. Trimming removed 5 bases from V and 3 bases from J; junction bases left unmatched: 2. The CDR3 loop is CASSPGLAGYEQYF. The CDR3 DNA follows: TGTGCCAGCAGTCCGGGACTAGCGGGCTACGAGCAGTACTTC.

This clone was found a few times. The chain links TRBV19 to TRBJ2-7; D may match TRBD1 or TRBD2 (5 bases each). Germline CDR1 LNHDA, CDR2 SQIVND (reference sequence). CDR3 length: 15 residues. V lost 6 bases and J lost 4, with 19 bases in between. DNA of the CDR3: TGTGCCAGTAGGCCCGAGGGGAATAGCTTGTACGAGCAGTACTTC. This sequence encodes CASRPEGNSLYEQYF.

This clone came up many times. The chain combines TRBV2 with TRBJ1-6; perhaps TRBD1 as D (6 bases). This CDR3 has 13 amino acids. Trimming stripped 7 bases from V and 9 bases from J, with 13 bases between. Germline CDR1 is SNHLY and CDR2 is FYNNEI. The CDR3 sequence: CASTGQRGSPLHF. The CDR3 DNA sequence: TGTGCCAGCACCGGACAGAGGGGTTCACCCCTCCACTTT.

At least ten counts were recorded for this clone. This sample includes further DNA sequences coding for the same CDR3. The chain has TRBV20-1 and TRBJ1-2; 10 bases align to TRBD1. J lost 0 bases, V lost 5 bases, and 3 bases had no gene match. Germline-derived CDR1 and CDR2 are DFQATT and SNEGSKA (reference sequence). The CDR3 spans 14 residues. DNA of the CDR3: TGCAGTGCTGGTGGGACAGGGGCTAACTATGGCTACACCTTC. Translated: CSAGGTGANYGYTF.

At least ten counts were recorded for this clone. J is TRBJ2-3 and V is TRBV27; TRBD1 might be the D (5 bases). Germline assignment: CDR1 MNHEY and CDR2 SMNVEV (reference sequence). V gave up 5 bases and J gave up 9 bases, with 15 bases separating them. The CDR3 covers 13 residues. The CDR3 coding sequence is TGTGCCAGCAGTCTTTACAGGTTGGGGACGCAGTATTTT. Amino acids: CASSLYRLGTQYF.

This clone was seen a few times. No conserved phenylalanine or tryptophan is present at the end of the CDR3, so a read error is the likely explanation. The chain carries TRBV29-1 and TRBJ2-1; D perhaps matches TRBD1 (6 bases). Germline V gives CDR1 SQVTM, CDR2 ANQGSEA. Deletions cut 2 bases from V and 9 bases from J, with 11 bases between. The CDR3 runs 12 residues. The CDR3 here is CSVERQEIEQFL. The CDR3, as DNA: TGCAGCGTTGAAAGACAGGAGATTGAGCAGTTCTTA.

This clone has just a few counts. V is TRBV27 and J is TRBJ2-7; either TRBD1 or TRBD2 may supply D (6 bases each). CDR3 size: 16 residues. The V gene's germline CDR1 is MNHEY and CDR2 SMNVEV (reference sequence). V was trimmed by 10 bases and J by 4 bases, leaving 26 bases between them. The CDR3 sequence is CATNPIGGGGIYEQYF. DNA of the CDR3: TGTGCCACAAACCCGATCGGAGGGGGAGGCATATACGAGCAGTACTTC.

This clone came up many times. This chain joins TRBV6-5 and TRBJ2-3; 8 bases map to TRBD2. V gave up 0 bases and J gave up 3 bases; unmatched junction bases: 8. Germline V gives CDR1 MNHEY, CDR2 SVGAGI. The CDR3 runs to 17 residues. This CDR3 reads CASSYSGLSGSTDTQYF. The CDR3 coding sequence is TGTGCCAGCAGTTACTCCGGACTAAGCGGGAGTACAGATACGCAGTATTTT.

The sample holds many counts of this clone. The sample contains more than one DNA sequence encoding this CDR3. The V gene is TRBV20-1, the J gene TRBJ2-7, with 10 bases identical to TRBD2. Germline CDR1 DFQATT, CDR2 SNEGSKA (reference sequence). CDR3 size: 14 residues. V dropped 2 bases and J dropped 2; count of bases not matched to a gene: 3. The CDR3 sequence is CSARLLAGTYEQYF. The CDR3 bases are TGCAGTGCTAGATTACTAGCGGGAACCTACGAGCAGTACTTC.

This chain uses TRBV18 with TRBJ2-3; TRBD2 might be the D (6 bases). The germline CDR1 and CDR2 sequences are KGHSH and LQKENI. The V gene lost 4 bases and the J gene lost 0 bases, with 14 bases spanning the gap. The CDR3 length is 16 residues. CDR3: CASSHPGVASTDTQYF. The DNA of the CDR3 is TGTGCCAGCTCACACCCGGGGGTAGCCAGCACAGATACGCAGTATTTT.